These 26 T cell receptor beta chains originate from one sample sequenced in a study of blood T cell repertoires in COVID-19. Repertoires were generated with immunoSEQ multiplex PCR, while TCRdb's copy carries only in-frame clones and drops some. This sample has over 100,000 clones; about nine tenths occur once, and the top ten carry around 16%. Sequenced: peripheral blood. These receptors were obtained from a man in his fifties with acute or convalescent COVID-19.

Written as DNA, the CDR3 is TGTGCCAGCAGCCAAGCAGGGGGCCGCGTAGAGTTGGAGCAGTTCTTC. Its translation is CASSQAGGRVELEQFF. This chain links TRBV11-1 with TRBJ2-1, with 8 bases identical to TRBD1. The trim removed 5 bases at V and 10 bases at J, leaving 16 bases unmatched. Germline V lookup: CDR1 SGHAT, CDR2 FQDESV (reference sequence). CDR3 length: 16 amino acids. The full variable domain, with the rest looked up from reference TRBV11-1 and TRBJ2-1, is EAEVAQSPRYKITEKSQAVAFWCDPISGHATLYWYRQILGQGPELLVQFQDESVVDDSQLPKDRFSAERLKGVDSTLKIQPAELGDSAMYLCASSQAGGRVELEQFFGPGTRLTVL.

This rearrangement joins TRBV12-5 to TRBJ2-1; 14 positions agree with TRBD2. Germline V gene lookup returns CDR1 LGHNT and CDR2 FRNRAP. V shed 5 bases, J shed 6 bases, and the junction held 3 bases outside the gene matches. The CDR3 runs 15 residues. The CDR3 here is CASGRGLAGVNEQFF. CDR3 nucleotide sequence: TGTGCTAGTGGTCGGGGACTAGCGGGGGTCAATGAGCAGTTCTTC. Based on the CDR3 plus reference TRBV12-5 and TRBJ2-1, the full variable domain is DARVTQTPRHKVTEMGQEVTMRCQPILGHNTVFWYRQTMMQGLELLAYFRNRAPLDDSGMPKDRFSAEMPDATLATLKIQPSEPRDSAVYFCASGRGLAGVNEQFFGPGTRLTVL.

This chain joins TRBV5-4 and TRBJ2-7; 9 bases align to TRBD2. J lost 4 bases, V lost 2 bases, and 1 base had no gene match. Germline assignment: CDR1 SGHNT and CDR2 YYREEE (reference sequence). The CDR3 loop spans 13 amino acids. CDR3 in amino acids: CASSFSGSYEQYF. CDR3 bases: TGTGCCAGCAGCTTTAGCGGGAGTTACGAGCAGTACTTC.

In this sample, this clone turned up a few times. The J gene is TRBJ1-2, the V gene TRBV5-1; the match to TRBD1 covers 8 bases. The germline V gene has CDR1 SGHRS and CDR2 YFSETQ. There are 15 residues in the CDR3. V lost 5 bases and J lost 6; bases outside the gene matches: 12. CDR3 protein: CASSDLPGGADGYTF. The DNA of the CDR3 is TGCGCCAGCAGTGATCTTCCAGGGGGCGCGGATGGCTACACCTTC.

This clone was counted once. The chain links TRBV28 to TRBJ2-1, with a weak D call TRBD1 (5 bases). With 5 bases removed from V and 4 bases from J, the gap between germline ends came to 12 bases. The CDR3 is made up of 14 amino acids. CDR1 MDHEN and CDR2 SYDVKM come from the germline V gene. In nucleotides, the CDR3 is TGTGCCAGCAGTCGAGACAGCCTTTACAATGAGCAGTTCTTC. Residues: CASSRDSLYNEQFF. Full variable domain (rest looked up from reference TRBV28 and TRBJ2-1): DVKVTQSSRYLVKRTGEKVFLECVQDMDHENMFWYRQDPGLGLRLIYFSYDVKMKEKGDIPEGYSVSREKKERFSLILESASTNQTSMYLCASSRDSLYNEQFFGPGTRLTVL.

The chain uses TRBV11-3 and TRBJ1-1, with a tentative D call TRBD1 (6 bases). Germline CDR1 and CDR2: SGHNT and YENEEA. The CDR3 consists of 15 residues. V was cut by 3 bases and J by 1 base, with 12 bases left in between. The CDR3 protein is CASSLRGQKNTEAFF. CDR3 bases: TGTGCCAGCAGCTTGCGCGGACAGAAGAACACTGAAGCTTTCTTT.

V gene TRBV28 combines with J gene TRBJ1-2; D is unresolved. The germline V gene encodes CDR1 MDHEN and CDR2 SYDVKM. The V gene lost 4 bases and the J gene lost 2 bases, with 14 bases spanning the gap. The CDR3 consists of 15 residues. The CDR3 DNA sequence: TGTGCCAGCAGTTCTCCCGGTGGAGGCAACTATGGCTACACCTTC. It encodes CASSSPGGGNYGYTF.

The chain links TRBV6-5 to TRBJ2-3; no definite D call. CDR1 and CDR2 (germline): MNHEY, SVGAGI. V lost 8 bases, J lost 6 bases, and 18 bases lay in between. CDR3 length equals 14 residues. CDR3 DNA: TGTGCCAGCCATATTGATCCCGTAAGCGATACGCAGTATTTT. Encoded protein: CASHIDPVSDTQYF.

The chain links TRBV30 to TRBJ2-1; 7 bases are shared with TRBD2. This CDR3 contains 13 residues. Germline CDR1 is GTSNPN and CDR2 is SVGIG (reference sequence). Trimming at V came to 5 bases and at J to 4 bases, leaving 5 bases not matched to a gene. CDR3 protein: CAWQGLPYNEQFF. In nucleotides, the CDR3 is TGTGCCTGGCAGGGACTACCTTACAATGAGCAGTTCTTC.

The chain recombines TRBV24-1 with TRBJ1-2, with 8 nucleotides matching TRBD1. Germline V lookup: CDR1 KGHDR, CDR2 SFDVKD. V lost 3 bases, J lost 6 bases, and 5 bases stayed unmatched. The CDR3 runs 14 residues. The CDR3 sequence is CATSDQTGGNGYTF. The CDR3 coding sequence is TGTGCCACCAGTGATCAAACAGGGGGGAATGGCTACACCTTC.

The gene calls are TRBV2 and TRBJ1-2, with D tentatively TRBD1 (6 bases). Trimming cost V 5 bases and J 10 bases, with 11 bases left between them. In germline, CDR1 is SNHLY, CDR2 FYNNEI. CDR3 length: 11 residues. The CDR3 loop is CASSPDRPYTF. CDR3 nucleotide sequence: TGTGCCAGCAGTCCAGACAGGCCCTACACCTTC.

CDR3 in amino acids: CASSISGTGGNEQFF. The CDR3, as DNA: TGTGCCAGCAGTATTTCTGGGACAGGGGGCAATGAGCAGTTCTTC. This chain links TRBV5-6 with TRBJ2-1, with TRBD1 matching 11 bases. The J segment lost 6 bases and the V segment lost 5 bases, leaving 7 bases of the junction unmatched. Germline lookup yields CDR1 SGHDT and CDR2 YYEEEE. The CDR3 loop spans 15 amino acids.

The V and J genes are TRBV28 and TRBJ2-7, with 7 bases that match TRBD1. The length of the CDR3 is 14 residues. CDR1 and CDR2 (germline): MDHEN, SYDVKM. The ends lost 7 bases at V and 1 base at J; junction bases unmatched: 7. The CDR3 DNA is TGTGCCAGCACAGAATCAGGGGGATCCTACGAGCAGTACTTC. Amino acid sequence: CASTESGGSYEQYF.

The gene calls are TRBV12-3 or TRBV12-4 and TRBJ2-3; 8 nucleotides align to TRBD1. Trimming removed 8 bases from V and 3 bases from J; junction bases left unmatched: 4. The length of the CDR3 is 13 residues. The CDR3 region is CASLRTGTDTQYF. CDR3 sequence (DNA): TGTGCCAGCCTGAGGACAGGGACAGATACGCAGTATTTT.

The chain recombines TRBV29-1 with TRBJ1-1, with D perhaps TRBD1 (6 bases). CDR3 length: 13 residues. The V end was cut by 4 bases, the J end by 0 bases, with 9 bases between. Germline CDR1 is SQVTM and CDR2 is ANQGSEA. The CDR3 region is CSVVRGMNTEAFF. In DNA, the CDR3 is TGCAGCGTTGTCAGGGGAATGAACACTGAAGCTTTCTTT.

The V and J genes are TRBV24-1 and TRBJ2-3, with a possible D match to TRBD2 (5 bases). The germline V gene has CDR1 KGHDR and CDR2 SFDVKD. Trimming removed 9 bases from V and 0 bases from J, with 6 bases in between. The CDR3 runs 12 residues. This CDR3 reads CATGGSTDTQYF. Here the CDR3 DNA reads TGTGCCACCGGCGGGAGCACAGATACGCAGTATTTT.

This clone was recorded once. CDR3 bases: TGTGCCAGCAGCCAAGTAGGCAGGGAGGACTATGGCTACACCTTC. Its protein is CASSQVGREDYGYTF. This sequence joins TRBV3-1 (or the pseudogene TRBV3-2) and TRBJ1-2, with a tentative D call TRBD1 (5 bases). CDR1 LGHDT and CDR2 YNNKEL come from the germline V gene (reference sequence). The CDR3 loop spans 15 amino acids. Trimming shortened V by 1 base and J by 3 bases, and 12 bases separated the two germline ends.

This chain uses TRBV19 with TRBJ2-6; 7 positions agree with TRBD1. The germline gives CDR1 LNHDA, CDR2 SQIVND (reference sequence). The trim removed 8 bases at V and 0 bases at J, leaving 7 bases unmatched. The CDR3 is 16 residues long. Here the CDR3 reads CASDQGVLSGANVLTF. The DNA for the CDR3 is TGTGCCAGTGATCAGGGGGTCCTCTCTGGGGCCAACGTCCTGACTTTC.

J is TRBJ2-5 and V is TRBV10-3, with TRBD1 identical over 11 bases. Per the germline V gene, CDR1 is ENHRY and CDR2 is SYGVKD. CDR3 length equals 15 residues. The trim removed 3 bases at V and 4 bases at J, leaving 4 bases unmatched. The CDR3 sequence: CAISDSGQGAETQYF. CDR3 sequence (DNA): TGTGCCATCAGTGACTCAGGACAGGGGGCAGAGACCCAGTACTTC.

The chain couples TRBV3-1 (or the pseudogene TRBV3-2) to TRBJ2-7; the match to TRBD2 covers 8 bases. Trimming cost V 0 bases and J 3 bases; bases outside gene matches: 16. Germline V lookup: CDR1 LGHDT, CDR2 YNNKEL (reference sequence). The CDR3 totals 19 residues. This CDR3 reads CASSQDLAGGGRLYYEQYF. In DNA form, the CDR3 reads TGTGCCAGCAGCCAAGACCTCGCCGGGGGCGGGAGGCTTTACTACGAGCAGTACTTC.

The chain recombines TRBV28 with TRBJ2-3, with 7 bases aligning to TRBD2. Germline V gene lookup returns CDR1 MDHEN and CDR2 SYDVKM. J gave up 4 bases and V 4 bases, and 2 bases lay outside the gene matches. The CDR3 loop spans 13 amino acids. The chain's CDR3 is CASSWGGADTQYF. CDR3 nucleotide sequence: TGTGCCAGCAGTTGGGGAGGGGCAGATACGCAGTATTTT. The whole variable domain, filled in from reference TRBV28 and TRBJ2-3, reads DVKVTQSSRYLVKRTGEKVFLECVQDMDHENMFWYRQDPGLGLRLIYFSYDVKMKEKGDIPEGYSVSREKKERFSLILESASTNQTSMYLCASSWGGADTQYFGPGTRLTVL.

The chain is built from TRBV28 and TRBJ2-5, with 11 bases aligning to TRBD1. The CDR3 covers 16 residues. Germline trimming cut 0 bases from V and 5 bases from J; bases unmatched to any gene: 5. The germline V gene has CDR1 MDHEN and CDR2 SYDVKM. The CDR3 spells CASSLWDRGLRETQYF. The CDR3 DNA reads TGTGCCAGCAGTTTATGGGACAGGGGGCTTCGGGAGACCCAGTACTTC. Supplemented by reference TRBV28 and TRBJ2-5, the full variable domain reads DVKVTQSSRYLVKRTGEKVFLECVQDMDHENMFWYRQDPGLGLRLIYFSYDVKMKEKGDIPEGYSVSREKKERFSLILESASTNQTSMYLCASSLWDRGLRETQYFGPGTRLLVL.

The CDR3, as DNA: TGTGCCACCAGTGATTATGGAAAGACAGGGGGCGGGCGTGAAAAACTGTTTTTT. Its protein product is CATSDYGKTGGGREKLFF. The chain has TRBV24-1 and TRBJ1-4, with 10 bases fitting TRBD1. Germline CDR1 reads KGHDR; CDR2 reads SFDVKD. The CDR3 loop spans 18 amino acids. J lost 7 bases, V lost 2 bases, and 12 bases had no gene match.

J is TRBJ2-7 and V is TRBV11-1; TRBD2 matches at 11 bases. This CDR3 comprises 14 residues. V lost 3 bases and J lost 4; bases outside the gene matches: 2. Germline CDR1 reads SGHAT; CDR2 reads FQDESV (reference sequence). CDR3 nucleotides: TGTGCCAGCAGCTTTGGACTAGCGGGTTACGAGCAGTACTTC. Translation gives CASSFGLAGYEQYF.

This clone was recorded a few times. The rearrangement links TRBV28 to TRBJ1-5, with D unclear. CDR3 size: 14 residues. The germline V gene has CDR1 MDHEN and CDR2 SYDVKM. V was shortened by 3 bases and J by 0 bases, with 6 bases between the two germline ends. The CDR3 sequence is CASSLEVSNQPQHF. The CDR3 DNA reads TGTGCCAGCAGTTTGGAGGTTAGCAATCAGCCCCAGCATTTT.

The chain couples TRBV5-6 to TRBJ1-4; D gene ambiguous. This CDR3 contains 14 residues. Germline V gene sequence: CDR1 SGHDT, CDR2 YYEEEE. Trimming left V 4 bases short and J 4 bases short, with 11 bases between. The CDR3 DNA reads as TGTGCCAGCAGCGGGAGGCAGTATAATGAAAAACTGTTTTTT. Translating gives CASSGRQYNEKLFF.